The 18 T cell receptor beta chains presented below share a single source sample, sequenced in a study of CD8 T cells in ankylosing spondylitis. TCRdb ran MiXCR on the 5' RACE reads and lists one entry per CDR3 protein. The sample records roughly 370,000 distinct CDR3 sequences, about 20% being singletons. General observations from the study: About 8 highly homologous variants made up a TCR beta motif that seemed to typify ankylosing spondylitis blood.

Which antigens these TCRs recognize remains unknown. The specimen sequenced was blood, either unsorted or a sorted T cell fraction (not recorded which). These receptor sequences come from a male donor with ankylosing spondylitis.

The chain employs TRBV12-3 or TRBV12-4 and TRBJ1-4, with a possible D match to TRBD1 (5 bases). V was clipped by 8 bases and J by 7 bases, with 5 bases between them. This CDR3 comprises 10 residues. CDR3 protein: CASGGEKLFF. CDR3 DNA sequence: TGTGCCAGCGGGGGTGAAAAACTGTTTTTT.

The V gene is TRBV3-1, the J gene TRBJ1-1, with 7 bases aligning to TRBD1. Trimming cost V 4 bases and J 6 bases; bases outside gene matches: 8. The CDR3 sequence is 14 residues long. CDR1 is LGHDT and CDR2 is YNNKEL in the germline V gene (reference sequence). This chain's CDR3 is CASSPETDRAEAFF. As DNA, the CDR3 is TGTGCCAGCAGCCCGGAGACCGACAGGGCTGAAGCTTTCTTT.

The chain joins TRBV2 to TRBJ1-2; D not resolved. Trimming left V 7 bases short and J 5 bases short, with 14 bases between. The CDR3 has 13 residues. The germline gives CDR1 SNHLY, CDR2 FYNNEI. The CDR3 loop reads CASTQYSPYGYTF. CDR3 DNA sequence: TGTGCCAGCACCCAGTACAGTCCTTATGGCTACACCTTC.

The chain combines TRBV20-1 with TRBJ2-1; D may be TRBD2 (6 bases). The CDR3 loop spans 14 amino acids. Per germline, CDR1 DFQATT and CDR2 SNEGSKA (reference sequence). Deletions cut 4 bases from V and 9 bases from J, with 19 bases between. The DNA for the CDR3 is TGCAGTGCTAACAGACTAGAAGCAAGTTTTGAGCAGTTCTTC. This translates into CSANRLEASFEQFF.

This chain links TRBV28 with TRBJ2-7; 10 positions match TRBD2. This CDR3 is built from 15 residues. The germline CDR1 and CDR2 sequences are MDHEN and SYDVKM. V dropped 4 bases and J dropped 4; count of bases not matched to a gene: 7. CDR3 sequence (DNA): TGTGCCAGCAGTTATTTAGGACTAGCGGATTACGAGCAGTACTTC. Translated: CASSYLGLADYEQYF. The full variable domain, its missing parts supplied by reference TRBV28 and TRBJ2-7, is DVKVTQSSRYLVKRTGEKVFLECVQDMDHENMFWYRQDPGLGLRLIYFSYDVKMKEKGDIPEGYSVSREKKERFSLILESASTNQTSMYLCASSYLGLADYEQYFGPGTRLTVT.

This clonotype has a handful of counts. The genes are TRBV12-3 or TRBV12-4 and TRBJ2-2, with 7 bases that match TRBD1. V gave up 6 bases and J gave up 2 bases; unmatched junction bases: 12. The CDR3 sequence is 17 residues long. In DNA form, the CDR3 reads TGTGCCAGCAGCAATCGAAAGACAGGGTACAACACCGGGGAGCTGTTTTTT. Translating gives CASSNRKTGYNTGELFF.

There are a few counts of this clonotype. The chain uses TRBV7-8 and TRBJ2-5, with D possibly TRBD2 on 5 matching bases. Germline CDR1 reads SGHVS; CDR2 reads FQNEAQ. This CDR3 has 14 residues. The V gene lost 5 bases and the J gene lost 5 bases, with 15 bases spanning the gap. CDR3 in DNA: TGTGCCAGCAGCCAGGAGGTGGGCCTCGAGACCCAGTACTTC. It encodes CASSQEVGLETQYF.

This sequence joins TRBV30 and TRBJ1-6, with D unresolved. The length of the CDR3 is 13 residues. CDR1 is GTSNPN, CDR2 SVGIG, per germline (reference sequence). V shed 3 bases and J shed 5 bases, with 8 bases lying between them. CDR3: CAWRTADNSPLHF. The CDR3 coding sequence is TGTGCCTGGAGGACGGCCGATAATTCACCCCTCCACTTT.

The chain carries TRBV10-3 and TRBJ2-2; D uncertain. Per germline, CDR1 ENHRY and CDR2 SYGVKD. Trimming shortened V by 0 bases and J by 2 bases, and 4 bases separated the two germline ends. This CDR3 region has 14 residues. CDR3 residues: CAISESGNTGELFF. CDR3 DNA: TGTGCCATCAGTGAGTCCGGTAACACCGGGGAGCTGTTTTTT.

The CDR3 bases are TGCGCCAGCAGCGCGGGACAGGGGAACTACGAGCAGTACTTC. As protein: CASSAGQGNYEQYF. The V gene is TRBV5-1, the J gene TRBJ2-7, with 10 bases fitting TRBD1. In germline, CDR1 is SGHRS, CDR2 YFSETQ. The V segment lost 4 bases and the J segment 3 bases; nucleotides outside the gene matches: 4. CDR3 length: 14 residues. The entire variable domain, with the rest obtained from reference TRBV5-1 and TRBJ2-7, is as follows: KAGVTQTPRYLIKTRGQQVTLSCSPISGHRSVSWYQQTPGQGLQFLFEYFSETQRNKGNFPGRFSGRQFSNSRSEMNVSTLELGDSALYLCASSAGQGNYEQYFGPGTRLTVT.

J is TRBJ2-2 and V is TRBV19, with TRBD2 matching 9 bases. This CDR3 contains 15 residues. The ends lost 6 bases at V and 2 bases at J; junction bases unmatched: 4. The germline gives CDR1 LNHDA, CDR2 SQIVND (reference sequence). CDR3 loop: CASSSLAGNTGELFF. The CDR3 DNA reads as TGTGCCAGTAGCTCCCTAGCGGGAAACACCGGGGAGCTGTTTTTT.

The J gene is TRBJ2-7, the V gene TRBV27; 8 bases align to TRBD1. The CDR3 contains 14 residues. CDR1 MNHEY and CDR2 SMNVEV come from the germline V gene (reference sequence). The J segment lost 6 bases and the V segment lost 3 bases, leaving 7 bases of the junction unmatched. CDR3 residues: CASSFPDRVSEQYF. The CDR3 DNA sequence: TGTGCCAGCAGTTTTCCGGACAGGGTCAGCGAGCAGTACTTC.

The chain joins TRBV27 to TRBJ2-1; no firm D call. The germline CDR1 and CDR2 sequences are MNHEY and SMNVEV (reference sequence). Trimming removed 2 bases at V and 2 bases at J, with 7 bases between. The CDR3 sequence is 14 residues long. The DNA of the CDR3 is TGTGCCAGCAGTTTAAGCAGTACCTACAATGAGCAGTTCTTC. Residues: CASSLSSTYNEQFF.

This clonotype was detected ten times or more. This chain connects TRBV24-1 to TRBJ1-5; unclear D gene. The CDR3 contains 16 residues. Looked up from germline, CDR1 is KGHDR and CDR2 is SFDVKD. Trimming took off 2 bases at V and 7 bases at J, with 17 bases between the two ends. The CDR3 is CATSDSFALVWQPQHF. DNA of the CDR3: TGTGCCACCAGTGATTCCTTTGCGTTGGTTTGGCAGCCCCAGCATTTT.

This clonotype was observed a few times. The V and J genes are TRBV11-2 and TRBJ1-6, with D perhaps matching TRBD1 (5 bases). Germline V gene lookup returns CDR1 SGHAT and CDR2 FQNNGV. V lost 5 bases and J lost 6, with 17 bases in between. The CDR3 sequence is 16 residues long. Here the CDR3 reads CASSPTPGGANSPLHF. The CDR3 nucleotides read TGTGCCAGCAGCCCGACCCCAGGAGGGGCTAATTCACCCCTCCACTTT.

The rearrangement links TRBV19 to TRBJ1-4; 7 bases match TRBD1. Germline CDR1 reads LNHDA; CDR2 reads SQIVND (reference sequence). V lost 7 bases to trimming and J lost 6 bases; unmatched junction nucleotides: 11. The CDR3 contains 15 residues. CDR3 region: CASNDLRDSHEKLFF. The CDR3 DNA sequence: TGTGCCAGTAACGATCTCCGGGACAGTCATGAAAAACTGTTTTTT.

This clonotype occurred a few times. The CDR3 nucleotides read TGTGCCAGCAGCCGACCGTCGGCAGATACGCAGTATTTT. This codes for CASSRPSADTQYF. This chain links TRBV11-2 with TRBJ2-3, with D hard to call. There are 13 residues in the CDR3. From germline, CDR1 is SGHAT and CDR2 FQNNGV. V dropped 5 bases and J dropped 4 bases, with 10 bases sitting between them.

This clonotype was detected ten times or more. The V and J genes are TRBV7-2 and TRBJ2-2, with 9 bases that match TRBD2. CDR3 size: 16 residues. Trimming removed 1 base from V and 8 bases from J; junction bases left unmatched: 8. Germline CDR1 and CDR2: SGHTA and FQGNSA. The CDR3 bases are TGTGCCAGCAGCTTAGTGACTAGCGGAGCAGGGGGGGAGCTGTTTTTT. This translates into CASSLVTSGAGGELFF.